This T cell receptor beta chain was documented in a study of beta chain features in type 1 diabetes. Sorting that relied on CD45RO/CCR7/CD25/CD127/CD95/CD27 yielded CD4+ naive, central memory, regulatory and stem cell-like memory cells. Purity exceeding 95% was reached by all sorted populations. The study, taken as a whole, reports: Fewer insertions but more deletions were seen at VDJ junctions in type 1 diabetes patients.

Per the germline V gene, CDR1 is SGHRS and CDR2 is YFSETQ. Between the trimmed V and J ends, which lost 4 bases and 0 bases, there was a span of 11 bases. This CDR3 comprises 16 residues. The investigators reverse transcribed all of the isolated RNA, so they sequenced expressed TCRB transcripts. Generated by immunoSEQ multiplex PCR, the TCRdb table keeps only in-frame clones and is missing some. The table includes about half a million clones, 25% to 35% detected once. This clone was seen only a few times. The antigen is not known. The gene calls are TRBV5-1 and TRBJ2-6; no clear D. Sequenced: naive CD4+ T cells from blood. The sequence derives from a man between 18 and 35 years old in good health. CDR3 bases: TGCGCCAGCAGCCCACCCAGGATCTCTGGGGCCAACGTCCTGACTTTC. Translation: CASSPPRISGANVLTF. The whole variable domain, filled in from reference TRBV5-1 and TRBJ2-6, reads KAGVTQTPRYLIKTRGQQVTLSCSPISGHRSVSWYQQTPGQGLQFLFEYFSETQRNKGNFPGRFSGRQFSNSRSEMNVSTLELGDSALYLCASSPPRISGANVLTFGAGSRLTVL.